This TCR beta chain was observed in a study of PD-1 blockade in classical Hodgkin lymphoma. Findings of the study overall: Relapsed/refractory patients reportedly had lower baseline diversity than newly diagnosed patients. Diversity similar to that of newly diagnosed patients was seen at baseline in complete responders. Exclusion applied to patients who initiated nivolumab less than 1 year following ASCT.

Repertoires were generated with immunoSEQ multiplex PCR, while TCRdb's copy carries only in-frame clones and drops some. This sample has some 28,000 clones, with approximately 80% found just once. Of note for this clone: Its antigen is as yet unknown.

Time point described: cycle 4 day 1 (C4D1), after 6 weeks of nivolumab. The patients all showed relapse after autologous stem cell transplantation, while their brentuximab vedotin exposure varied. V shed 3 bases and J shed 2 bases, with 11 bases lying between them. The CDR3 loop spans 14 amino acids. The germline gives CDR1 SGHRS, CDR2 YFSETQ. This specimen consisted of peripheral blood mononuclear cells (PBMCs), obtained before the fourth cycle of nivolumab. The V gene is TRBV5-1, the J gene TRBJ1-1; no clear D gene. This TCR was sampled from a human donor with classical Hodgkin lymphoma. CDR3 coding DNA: TGCGCCAGCAGCTCTGGACCGCTAAACACTGAAGCTTTCTTT. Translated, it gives CASSSGPLNTEAFF.